The present T cell receptor (beta chain) was sequenced within a study of beta chain features in type 1 diabetes. The wider study: The number of sorted cells examined across all samples was some 99,000,000.

The entirety of the isolated RNA underwent reverse transcription, so expressed TCRB transcripts were sequenced. Generated by immunoSEQ multiplex PCR, the TCRdb table keeps only in-frame clones and is missing some. In the table there are about 620,000 clones, about 16% of which are singletons. Averaging about 0.12 L, one heparinised blood draw came from each individual donor. There are a few counts of this clone. The germline V gene has CDR1 LNHDA and CDR2 SQIVND (reference sequence). V lost 8 bases and J lost 7; bases outside the gene matches: 6. There are 13 residues in the CDR3. This TCR derives from a man aged 18 to 29 in good health. The genes are TRBV19 and TRBJ1-1, with 11 bases matching TRBD1. The sequencing sample was made of naive CD4+ T cells from blood. The CDR3 DNA sequence: TGTGCCAGTCCGGGACAGGGGGGAAATGAAGCTTTCTTT. Translation: CASPGQGGNEAFF.